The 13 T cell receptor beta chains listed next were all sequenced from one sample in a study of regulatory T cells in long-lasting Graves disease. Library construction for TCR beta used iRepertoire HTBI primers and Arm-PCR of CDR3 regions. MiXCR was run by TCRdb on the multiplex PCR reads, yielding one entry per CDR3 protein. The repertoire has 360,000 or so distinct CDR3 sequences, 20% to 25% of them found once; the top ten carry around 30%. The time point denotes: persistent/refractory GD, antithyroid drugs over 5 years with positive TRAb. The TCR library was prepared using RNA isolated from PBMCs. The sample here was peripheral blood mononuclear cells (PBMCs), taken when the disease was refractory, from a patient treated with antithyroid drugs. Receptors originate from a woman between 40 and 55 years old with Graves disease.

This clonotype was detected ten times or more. CDR3 DNA sequence: TGTGCCAGCAGTCCCGCCCGATCGTTGAACACCGGGGAGCTGTTTTTT. This encodes CASSPARSLNTGELFF. This chain connects TRBV27 to TRBJ2-2; unclear D gene. Germline CDR1 MNHEY, CDR2 SMNVEV (reference sequence). CDR3 length equals 16 residues. Trimming took 5 bases from V and 1 from J, leaving 14 bases between them.

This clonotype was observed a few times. In nucleotides, the CDR3 is TGTGCCATCAGTGAGTTAACACCTAAGAGGTACGAGCAGTACTTC. It translates to CAISELTPKRYEQYF. This chain connects TRBV10-3 to TRBJ2-7; no reliable D call. Germline V lookup: CDR1 ENHRY, CDR2 SYGVKD. The V end lost 1 base, the J end lost 4 bases, and 14 bases lay between the germline ends. This CDR3 is built from 15 residues.

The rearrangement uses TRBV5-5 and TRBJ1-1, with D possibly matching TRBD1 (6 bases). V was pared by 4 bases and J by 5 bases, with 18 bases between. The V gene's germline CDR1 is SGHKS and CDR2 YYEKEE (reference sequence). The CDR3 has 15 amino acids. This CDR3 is CASSPGGGGRTEAFF. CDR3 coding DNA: TGTGCCAGCAGCCCCGGGGGAGGGGGTAGGACTGAAGCTTTCTTT.

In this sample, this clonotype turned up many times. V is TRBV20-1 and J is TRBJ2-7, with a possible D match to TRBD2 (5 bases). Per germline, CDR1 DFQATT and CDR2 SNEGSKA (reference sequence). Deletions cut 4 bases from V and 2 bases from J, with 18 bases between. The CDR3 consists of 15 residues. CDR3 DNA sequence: TGCAGTGCTAAACGTCGAAGGGAGATAACCTACGAGCAGTACTTC. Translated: CSAKRRREITYEQYF.

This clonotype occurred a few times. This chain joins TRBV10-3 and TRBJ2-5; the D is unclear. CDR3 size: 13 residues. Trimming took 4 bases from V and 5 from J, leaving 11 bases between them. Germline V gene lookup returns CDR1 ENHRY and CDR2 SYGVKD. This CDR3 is CAISGMAGETQYF. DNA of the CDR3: TGTGCCATCAGTGGGATGGCAGGTGAGACCCAGTACTTC.

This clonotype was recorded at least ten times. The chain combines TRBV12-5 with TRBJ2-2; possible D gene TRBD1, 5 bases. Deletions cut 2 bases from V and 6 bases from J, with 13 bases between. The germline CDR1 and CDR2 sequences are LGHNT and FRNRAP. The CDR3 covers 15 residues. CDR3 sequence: CASGLWGVRAGELFF. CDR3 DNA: TGTGCTAGTGGTTTGTGGGGCGTCCGGGCCGGGGAGCTGTTTTTT.

For the CDR3, the DNA is TGTGCCAGCAGCCAAGATTGGGGACCGGGAGAGACCCAGTACTTC. Translated: CASSQDWGPGETQYF. This chain links TRBV14 with TRBJ2-5; D may match TRBD1 or TRBD2 (5 bases each). Looked up from germline, CDR1 is SGHDN and CDR2 is FVKESK. Between the trimmed V and J ends, which lost 0 bases and 4 bases, there was a span of 12 bases. The CDR3 is 15 residues long.

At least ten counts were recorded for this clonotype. CDR3 in amino acids: CASSFVGRDYEQYF. In DNA, the CDR3 is TGTGCCAGCAGCTTCGTTGGGAGAGATTACGAGCAGTACTTC. V is TRBV7-2 and J is TRBJ2-7, with a tentative D call TRBD2 (5 bases). The CDR3 is made up of 14 amino acids. Trimming cost V 3 bases and J 4 bases, with 13 bases left between them. Germline values: CDR1 SGHTA, CDR2 FQGNSA.

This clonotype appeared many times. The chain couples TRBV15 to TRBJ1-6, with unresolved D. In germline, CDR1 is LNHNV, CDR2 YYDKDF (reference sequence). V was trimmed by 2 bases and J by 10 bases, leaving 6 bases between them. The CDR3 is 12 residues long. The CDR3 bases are TGTGCCACCAGCAGATCGGGGTCACCCCTCCACTTT. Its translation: CATSRSGSPLHF.

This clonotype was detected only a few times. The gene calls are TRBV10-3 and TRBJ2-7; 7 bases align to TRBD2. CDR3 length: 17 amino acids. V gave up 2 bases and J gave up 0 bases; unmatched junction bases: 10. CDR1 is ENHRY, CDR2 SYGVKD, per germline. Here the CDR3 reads CAISEDGLAVLSYEQYF. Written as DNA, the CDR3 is TGTGCCATCAGTGAGGATGGTCTAGCGGTCCTCTCCTACGAGCAGTACTTC.

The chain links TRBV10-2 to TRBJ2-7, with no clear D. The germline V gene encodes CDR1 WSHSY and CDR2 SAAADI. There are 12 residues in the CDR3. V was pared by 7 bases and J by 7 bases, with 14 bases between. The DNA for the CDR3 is TGCGCCAGCAAGGACCCCGTGGGGGAGCAGTACTTC. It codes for CASKDPVGEQYF.

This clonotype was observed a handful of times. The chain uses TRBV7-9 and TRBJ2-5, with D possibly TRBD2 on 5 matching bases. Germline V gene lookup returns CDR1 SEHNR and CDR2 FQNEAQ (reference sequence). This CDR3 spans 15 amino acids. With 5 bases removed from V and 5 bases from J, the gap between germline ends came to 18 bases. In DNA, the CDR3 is TGTGCCAGCAGCCCGAGAGGGCTTTCCCAGGAGACCCAGTACTTC. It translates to CASSPRGLSQETQYF.

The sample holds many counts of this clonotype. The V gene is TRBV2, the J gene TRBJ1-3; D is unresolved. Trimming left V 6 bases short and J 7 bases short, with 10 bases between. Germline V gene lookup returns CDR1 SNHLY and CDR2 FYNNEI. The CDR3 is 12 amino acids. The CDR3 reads CASRVRWNTIYF. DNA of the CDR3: TGTGCCAGCAGGGTTAGGTGGAACACCATATATTTT.